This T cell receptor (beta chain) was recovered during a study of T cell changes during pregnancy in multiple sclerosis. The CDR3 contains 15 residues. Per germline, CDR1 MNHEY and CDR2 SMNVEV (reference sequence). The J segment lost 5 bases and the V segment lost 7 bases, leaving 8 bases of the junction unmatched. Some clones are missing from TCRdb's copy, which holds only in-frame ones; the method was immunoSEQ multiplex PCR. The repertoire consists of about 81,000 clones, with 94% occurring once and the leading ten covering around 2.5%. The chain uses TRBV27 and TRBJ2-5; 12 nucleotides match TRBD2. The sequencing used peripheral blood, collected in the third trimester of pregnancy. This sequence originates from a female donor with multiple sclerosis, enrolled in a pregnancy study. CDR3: CASIAQGTSGETQYF. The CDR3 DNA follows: TGTGCCAGCATAGCCCAGGGGACTAGCGGGGAGACCCAGTACTTC.